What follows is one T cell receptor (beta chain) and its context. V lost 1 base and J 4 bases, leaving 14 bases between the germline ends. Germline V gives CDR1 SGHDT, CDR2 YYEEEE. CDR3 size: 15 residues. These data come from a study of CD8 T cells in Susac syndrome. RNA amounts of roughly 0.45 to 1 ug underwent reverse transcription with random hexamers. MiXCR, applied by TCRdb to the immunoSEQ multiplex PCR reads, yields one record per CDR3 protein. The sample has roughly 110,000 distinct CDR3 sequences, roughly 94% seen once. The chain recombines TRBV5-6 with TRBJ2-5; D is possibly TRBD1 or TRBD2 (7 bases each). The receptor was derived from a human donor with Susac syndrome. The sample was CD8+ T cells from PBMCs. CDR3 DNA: TGTGCCAGCAGCTTGAGAGGGGGCGGGGGAGAGACCCAGTACTTC. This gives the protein CASSLRGGGGETQYF.